Described below is a single T cell receptor (beta chain) sequence and its context. Its target is not known. Germline loops: CDR1 KGHSH, CDR2 LQKENI. There are 13 residues in the CDR3. Trimming pared 2 bases from V and 5 bases from J, leaving 10 bases between. The data are from a study of cytomegalovirus exposure and HLA in healthy donors. Across the study: The use of the same platform for the 130 or so validation repertoires and the roughly 680 first-cohort repertoires was reported by a later analysis.

Some clones are missing from TCRdb's copy, which holds only in-frame ones; the method was immunoSEQ multiplex PCR. The profile covers about 140,000 clones, with less than 90% appearing a single time and approximately 3% taken by the ten largest. Study-level findings and limits: Some public TCRs appeared in many individuals, while most sequences were rare.

This chain joins TRBV18 and TRBJ2-7; possibly TRBD1 for D (6 bases). The sample comprised PBMCs. This receptor was taken from a man between 18 and 35 years old in good health and CMV-seronegative. CDR3 DNA: TGTGCCAGCTCACCATCCCAGGGGAACGAGCAGTACTTC. It specifies CASSPSQGNEQYF.